The 6 T cell receptor beta chains given below trace back to one sample, sequenced in a study of blood T cell repertoires in COVID-19. Sequenced by immunoSEQ multiplex PCR; TCRdb stores in-frame clones only, minus some. Among around 40,000 clones, 80% to 90% were seen once, and the ten largest hold approximately 10%. Source material: peripheral blood. These TCRs come from a man aged 25 to 45 with active or convalescent COVID-19.

CDR3 sequence: CSVEDRTVRGLWFF. In DNA form, the CDR3 reads TGCAGCGTTGAAGATAGGACGGTGAGGGGACTTTGGTTCTTC. The chain uses TRBV29-1 and TRBJ2-1; D might be TRBD2 (6 bases). The CDR3 is 14 amino acids. CDR1 and CDR2 (germline): SQVTM, ANQGSEA. V was clipped by 0 bases and J by 15 bases, with 21 bases between them.

This rearrangement joins TRBV11-2 to TRBJ2-1; maybe TRBD2 (5 bases). The CDR3 length is 11 residues. V was cut by 3 bases and J by 9 bases, with 6 bases left in between. Germline V lookup: CDR1 SGHAT, CDR2 FQNNGV. The CDR3 nucleotides read TGTGCCAGCAGCTTGAGCGGTGAGCAGTTCTTC. Translated, it gives CASSLSGEQFF. Full variable domain (rest looked up from reference TRBV11-2 and TRBJ2-1): EAGVAQSPRYKIIEKRQSVAFWCNPISGHATLYWYQQILGQGPKLLIQFQNNGVVDDSQLPKDRFSAERLKGVDSTLKIQPAKLEDSAVYLCASSLSGEQFFGPGTRLTVL.

The rearrangement uses TRBV6-5 and TRBJ1-3; TRBD1 matches at 9 bases. With 6 bases clipped from V and 2 bases from J, the junction kept 2 bases outside the gene matches. This CDR3 comprises 14 residues. Germline V lookup: CDR1 MNHEY, CDR2 SVGAGI. In DNA form, the CDR3 reads TGTGCCAGCAGCGGGACAGGGACTGGAAACACCATATATTTT. Translating it yields CASSGTGTGNTIYF.

The chain is built from TRBV12-3 or TRBV12-4 and TRBJ2-3; D ambiguous. Trimming removed 3 bases at V and 11 bases at J, with 12 bases between. The CDR3 runs 12 residues. The CDR3 loop is CASSLYQTLQYF. The CDR3 bases are TGTGCCAGCAGTTTGTATCAAACTTTGCAGTATTTT.

The V call is TRBV29-1, the J call TRBJ2-7; 15 bases match TRBD2. The junction had 4 bases not matched to a gene; V was cut back by 2 bases and J by 11 bases. Per the germline V gene, CDR1 is SQVTM and CDR2 is ANQGSEA. CDR3 length: 13 residues. The CDR3 bases are TGCAGCGTTGAACTCGGGACTAGCGGGGGGAAGTACTTC. Its translation: CSVELGTSGGKYF.

The genes are TRBV19 and TRBJ2-2; 7 bases match TRBD1. The CDR3 length is 15 residues. Trimming cost V 6 bases and J 6 bases; bases outside gene matches: 10. CDR1 is LNHDA, CDR2 SQIVND, per germline (reference sequence). The CDR3: CASRRDSRLAGELFF. In DNA form, the CDR3 reads TGTGCCAGTAGAAGGGACAGCCGACTTGCCGGGGAGCTGTTTTTT.